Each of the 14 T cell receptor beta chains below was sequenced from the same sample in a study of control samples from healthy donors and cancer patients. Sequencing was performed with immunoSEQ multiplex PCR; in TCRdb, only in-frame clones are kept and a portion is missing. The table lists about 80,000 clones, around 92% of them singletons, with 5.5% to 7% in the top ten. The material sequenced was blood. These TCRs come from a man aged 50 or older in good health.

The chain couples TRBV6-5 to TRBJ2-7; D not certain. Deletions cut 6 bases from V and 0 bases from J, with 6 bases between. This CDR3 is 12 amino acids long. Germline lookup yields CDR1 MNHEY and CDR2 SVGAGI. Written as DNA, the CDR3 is TGTGCCAGCAGCCCATACTCCTACGAGCAGTACTTC. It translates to CASSPYSYEQYF.

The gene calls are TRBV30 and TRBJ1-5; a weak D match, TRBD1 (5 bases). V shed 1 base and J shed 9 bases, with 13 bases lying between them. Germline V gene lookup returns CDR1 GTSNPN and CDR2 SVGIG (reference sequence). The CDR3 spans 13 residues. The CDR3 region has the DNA TGTGCCTGGAGTGAAGGGTTAAGGGGGCCCCAGCATTTT. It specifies CAWSEGLRGPQHF.

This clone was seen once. The CDR3 reads CASSRTDLKETQYF. The CDR3 DNA reads TGTGCCAGCTCACGGACAGACCTGAAAGAGACCCAGTACTTC. V gene TRBV18 combines with J gene TRBJ2-5, with D tentatively TRBD1 (6 bases). Germline loops: CDR1 KGHSH, CDR2 LQKENI. The CDR3 contains 14 residues. Trimming removed 4 bases from V and 3 bases from J, with 12 bases in between.

The CDR3 reads CASSGIPDTQYF. CDR3 bases: TGCGCCAGCAGTGGAATTCCAGATACGCAGTATTTT. The rearrangement links TRBV10-1 to TRBJ2-3, with D uncertain. The V end was cut by 4 bases, the J end by 4 bases, with 6 bases between. The CDR3 totals 12 residues. Looked up from germline, CDR1 is WNHNN and CDR2 is SYGVQD (reference sequence).

CDR3 nucleotide sequence: TGTGCCAGCAGCCTGCAGACAGGGCAGTTCTTC. Its protein product is CASSLQTGQFF. The chain combines TRBV7-2 with TRBJ2-1; D is perhaps TRBD1 (6 bases). CDR3 size: 11 residues. Germline CDR1 SGHTA, CDR2 FQGNSA. V was shortened by 5 bases and J by 12 bases, with 11 bases between the two germline ends.

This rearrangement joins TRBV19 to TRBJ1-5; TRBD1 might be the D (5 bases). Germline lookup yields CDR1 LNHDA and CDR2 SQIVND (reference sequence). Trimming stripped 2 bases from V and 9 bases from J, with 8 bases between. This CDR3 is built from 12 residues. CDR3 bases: TGTGCCAGTAGTATATTTGGGGGGCCCCAGCATTTT. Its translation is CASSIFGGPQHF.

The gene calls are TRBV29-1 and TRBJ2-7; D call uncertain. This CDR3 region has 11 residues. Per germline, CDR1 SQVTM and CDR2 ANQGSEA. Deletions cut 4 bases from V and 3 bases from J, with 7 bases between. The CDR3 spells CSVGHLYEQYF. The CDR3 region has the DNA TGCAGCGTTGGACACCTCTACGAGCAGTACTTC.

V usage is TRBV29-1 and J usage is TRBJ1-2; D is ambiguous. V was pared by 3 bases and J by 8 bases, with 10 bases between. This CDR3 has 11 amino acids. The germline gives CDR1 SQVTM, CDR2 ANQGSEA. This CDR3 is CSVDISVGYTF. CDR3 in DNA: TGCAGCGTTGATATTAGCGTAGGCTACACCTTC. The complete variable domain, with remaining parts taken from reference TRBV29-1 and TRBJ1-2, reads SAVISQKPSRDICQRGTSLTIQCQVDSQVTMMFWYRQQPGQSLTLIATANQGSEATYESGFVIDKFPISRPNLTFSTLTVSNMSPEDSSIYLCSVDISVGYTFGSGTRLTVV.

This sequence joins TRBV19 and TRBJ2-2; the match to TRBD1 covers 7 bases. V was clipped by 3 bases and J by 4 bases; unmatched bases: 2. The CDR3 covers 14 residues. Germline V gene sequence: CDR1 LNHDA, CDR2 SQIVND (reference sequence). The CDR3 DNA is TGTGCCAGTAGTATTACAGGGGTCACCGGGGAGCTGTTTTTT. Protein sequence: CASSITGVTGELFF.

The CDR3 loop is CASSSSGTAYGYTF. The CDR3 DNA reads TGTGCCAGCAGCTCCTCGGGGACGGCCTATGGCTACACCTTC. V gene TRBV9 combines with J gene TRBJ1-2; tentative D call: TRBD1 (5 bases). Germline loops: CDR1 SGDLS, CDR2 YYNGEE. The ends were cut back, 4 bases at V and 4 bases at J, with 14 bases in the middle. The CDR3 loop spans 14 amino acids.

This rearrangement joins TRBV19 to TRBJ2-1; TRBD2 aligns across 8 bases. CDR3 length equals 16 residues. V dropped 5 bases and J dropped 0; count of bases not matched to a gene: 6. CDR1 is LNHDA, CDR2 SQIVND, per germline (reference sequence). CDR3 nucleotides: TGTGCCAGTAGTTGGCGGGGGGCGAGCTCCTACAATGAGCAGTTCTTC. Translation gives CASSWRGASSYNEQFF.

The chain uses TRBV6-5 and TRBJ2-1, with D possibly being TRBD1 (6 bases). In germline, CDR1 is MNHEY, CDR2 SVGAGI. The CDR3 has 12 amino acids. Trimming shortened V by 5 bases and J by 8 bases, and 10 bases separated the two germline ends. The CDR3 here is CASSITGYEQFF. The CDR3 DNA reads TGTGCCAGCAGTATTACAGGGTATGAGCAGTTCTTC.

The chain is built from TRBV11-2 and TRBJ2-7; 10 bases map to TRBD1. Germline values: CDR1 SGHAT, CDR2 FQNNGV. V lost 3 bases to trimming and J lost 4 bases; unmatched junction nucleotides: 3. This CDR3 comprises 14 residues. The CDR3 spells CASSFGQGGYEQYF. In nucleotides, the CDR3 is TGTGCCAGCAGCTTCGGACAGGGGGGGTACGAGCAGTACTTC.

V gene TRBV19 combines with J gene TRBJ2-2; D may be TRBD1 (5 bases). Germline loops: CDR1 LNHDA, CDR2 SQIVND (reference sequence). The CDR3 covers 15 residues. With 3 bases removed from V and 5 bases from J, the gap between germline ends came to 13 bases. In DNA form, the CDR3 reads TGTGCCAGTAGTATCCGCCCACCAGGGACCGGGGAGCTGTTTTTT. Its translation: CASSIRPPGTGELFF.